This T cell receptor beta chain stems from a study of CD8 T cells in Susac syndrome. Sequencing of TCR beta was carried out in blood CD8+ and CD4+ T cells. Negative isolation yielded the CD8+ and CD4+ T cells, while FACS enriched the TEMRA cells. Germline-derived CDR1 and CDR2 are LNHDA and SQIVND (reference sequence). Trimming took off 3 bases at V and 2 bases at J, with 10 bases between the two ends. The CDR3 totals 14 residues. Reverse transcription of about 0.5 to 1 ug RNA was performed with random hexamers. Across 54 Vbeta and 13 Jbeta, immunoSEQ multiplex PCR amplified TCR beta CDR3. Each CDR3 protein gets one entry after TCRdb re-called the immunoSEQ multiplex PCR reads with MiXCR. The sample lists 150,000 to 200,000 distinct CDR3 sequences; roughly 96% were seen once.

Sequences were obtained from CD4+ T cells from PBMCs. The chain links TRBV19 to TRBJ1-1; D is unresolved. The receptor's source is a human donor with multiple sclerosis. CDR3 residues: CASSMFGGNTEAFF. In DNA form, the CDR3 reads TGTGCCAGTAGTATGTTCGGAGGAAACACTGAAGCTTTCTTT.